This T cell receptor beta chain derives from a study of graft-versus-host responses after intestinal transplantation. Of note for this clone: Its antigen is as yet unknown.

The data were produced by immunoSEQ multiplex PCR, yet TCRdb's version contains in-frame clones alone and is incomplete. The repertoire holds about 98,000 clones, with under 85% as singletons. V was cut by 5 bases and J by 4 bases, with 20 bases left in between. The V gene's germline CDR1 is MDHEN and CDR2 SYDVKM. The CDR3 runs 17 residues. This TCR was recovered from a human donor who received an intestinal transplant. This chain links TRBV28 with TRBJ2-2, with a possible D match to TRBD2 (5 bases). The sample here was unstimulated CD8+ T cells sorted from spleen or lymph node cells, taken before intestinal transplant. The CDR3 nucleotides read TGTGCCAGCAGTCTATTCCGAACTAGACTTTCCACCGGGGAGCTGTTTTTT. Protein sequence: CASSLFRTRLSTGELFF.